What follows describes a single T cell receptor (beta chain). The repertoire was sequenced with immunoSEQ multiplex PCR; TCRdb's copy has only in-frame clones and lacks some. The table has roughly 56,000 clones, around 80% seen once. The CDR3 runs to 14 residues. V dropped 0 bases and J dropped 1 base, with 4 bases sitting between them. Looked up from germline, CDR1 is LGHNA and CDR2 is YSLEER. The entry originates in a study of early stage breast cancer tumors. The chain employs TRBV4-3 and TRBJ2-1, with no clear D. This receptor was identified in a person aged 25 to 39 with breast cancer. The sample consisted of blood. The CDR3 is CASSQDVSYNEQFF. As DNA, the CDR3 is TGCGCCAGCAGCCAAGATGTTTCCTACAATGAGCAGTTCTTC.